The clone carrying this T cell receptor beta chain came up once. What it recognizes is unknown. The sample comes from a study of T cell responses to AZD1222 COVID-19 vaccine. General study findings and limits: The repertoires were collected only after the peak T cell response. In a largely white British group with more females than males, clonal diversity was possibly underestimated.

Assay used: immunoSEQ multiplex PCR; TCRdb lists only in-frame clones, some missing. In the table there are about 120,000 clones, about 86% of which are singletons. V shed 5 bases, J shed 5 bases, and the junction held 6 bases outside the gene matches. The germline V gene encodes CDR1 SGHTA and CDR2 FQGNSA. CDR3 length: 15 amino acids. The source material was peripheral blood, sampled 28 days after the second AZD1222 dose. The J gene is TRBJ2-1, the V gene TRBV7-2, with 10 nucleotides matching TRBD2. The clonotype was recovered from an adult who received the AZD1222 COVID-19 vaccine. The CDR3 DNA sequence: TGTGCCAGCAGCATACGACTAGCGGGCGACAATGAGCAGTTCTTC. Its translation is CASSIRLAGDNEQFF.